This T cell receptor (beta chain) comes out of a study of lymphopenia after photon versus proton radiotherapy. Findings and limits, study-wide: Post-nadir diversity loss with photons came from oligoclonal expansion, particularly CD8+ Temra cells. Post-nadir TCR diversity decline inversely tracked overall survival among those who died. Under photons, naive T cells and diversity fell while effector/memory populations rose.

Generated by immunoSEQ multiplex PCR, the TCRdb table keeps only in-frame clones and is missing some. In the table there are around 20,000 clones, around nine tenths of which are singletons. A note on this clone: What it binds is unknown.

Here the sequenced sample was peripheral blood, taken from a patient treated with photon-based radiotherapy. The TCR comes from a man aged 55-75 years with pancreatic cancer.

CDR3 residues: CASSLDSGLGRGVNYEQYF. CDR3 sequence (DNA): TGTGCCAGCAGCTTAGACTCCGGTTTGGGGCGGGGGGTCAACTACGAGCAGTACTTC. The chain carries TRBV7-8 and TRBJ2-7, with 8 nucleotides matching TRBD2. Germline V gene lookup returns CDR1 SGHVS and CDR2 FQNEAQ. This CDR3 comprises 19 residues. J was trimmed by 3 bases and V by 1 base; bases with no gene match: 17. The whole variable domain, remainder taken from reference TRBV7-8 and TRBJ2-7, is GAGVSQSPRYKVAKRGQDVALRCDPISGHVSLFWYQQALGQGPEFLTYFQNEAQLDKSGLPSDRFFAERPEGSVSTLKIQRTQQEDSAVYLCASSLDSGLGRGVNYEQYFGPGTRLTVT.